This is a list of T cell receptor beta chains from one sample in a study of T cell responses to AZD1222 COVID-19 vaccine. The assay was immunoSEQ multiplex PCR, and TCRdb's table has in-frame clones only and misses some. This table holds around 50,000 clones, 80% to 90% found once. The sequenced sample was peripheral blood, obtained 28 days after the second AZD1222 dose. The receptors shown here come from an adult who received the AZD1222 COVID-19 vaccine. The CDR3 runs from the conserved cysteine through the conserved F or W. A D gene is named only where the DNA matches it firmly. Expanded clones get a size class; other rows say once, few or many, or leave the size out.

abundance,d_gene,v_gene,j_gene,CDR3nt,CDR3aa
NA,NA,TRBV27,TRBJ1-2,TGTGCCAGCAGTTGGGGGAGGGCGGGAGGCTACACCTTC,CASSWGRAGGYTF
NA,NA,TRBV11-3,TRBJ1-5,TGTGCCAGCAGCTGTAGGGAGAACAATCAGCCCCAGCATTTT,CASSCRENNQPQHF
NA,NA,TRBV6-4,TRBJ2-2,TGTGCCAGCAGTGAGACCTTCGGCGGGGAGCTGTTTTTT,CASSETFGGELFF
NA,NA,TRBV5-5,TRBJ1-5,TGTGCCAGCAGCAAAGGACTCCCGACCAATCAGCCCCAGCATTTT,CASSKGLPTNQPQHF
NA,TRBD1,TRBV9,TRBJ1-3,TGTGCCAGCAGCACCGGACAGGGAATTGGAAACACCATATATTTT,CASSTGQGIGNTIYF
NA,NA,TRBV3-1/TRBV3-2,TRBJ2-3,TGTGCCAGCAGCCAAGATTTACAGACAGATACGCAGTATTTT,CASSQDLQTDTQYF
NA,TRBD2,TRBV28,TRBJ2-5,TGTGCCAGCAGGGACCGGACGGGGGGTGAGACCCAGTACTTC,CASRDRTGGETQYF
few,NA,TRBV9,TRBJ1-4,TGTGCCAGCAGCGTAGCTCTAGGGGAAACAACTAATGAAAAACTGTTTTTT,CASSVALGETTNEKLFF
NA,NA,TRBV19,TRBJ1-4,TGTGCCAGTAGTCGTGGCGGGGGGGACACGATGATTTTT,CASSRGGGDTMIF
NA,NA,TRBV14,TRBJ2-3,TGTGCCAGCAGCCAGGCCGGGTGGAGGAACACAGATACGCAGTATTTT,CASSQAGWRNTDTQYF
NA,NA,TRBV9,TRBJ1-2,TGTGCCAGCAGCGTAGACCCCAAGGACGGTACCTATGGCTACACCTTC,CASSVDPKDGTYGYTF
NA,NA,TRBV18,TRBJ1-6,TGTGCCAGCTCACCGAGGCAGGGTTACGATCCCCTCCACTTT,CASSPRQGYDPLHF
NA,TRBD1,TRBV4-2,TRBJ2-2,TGTGCCAGCAGCCAAGAGGGCGGGACAGGGGAGTTAGGGGAGCTGTTTTTT,CASSQEGGTGELGELFF
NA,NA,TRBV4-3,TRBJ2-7,TGCGCCAGCAGCCAAGAGTACAGCCACTACGAGCAGTACTTC,CASSQEYSHYEQYF
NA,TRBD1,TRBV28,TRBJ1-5,TGTGCCAGCAGTTGGTCCCCAGGGGGTATAGGTCAGCCCCAGCATTTT,CASSWSPGGIGQPQHF
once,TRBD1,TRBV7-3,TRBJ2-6,TGTGCCAGCAGCTCCCGGGACAGGGCGCGCTCTGGGGCCAACGTCCTGACTTTC,CASSSRDRARSGANVLTF
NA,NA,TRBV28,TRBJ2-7,TGTGCCAGCAGTTTGACAGTCCTCTCCTACGAGCAGTACTTC,CASSLTVLSYEQYF
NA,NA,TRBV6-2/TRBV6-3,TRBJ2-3,TGTGCCAGCAGTTACTCGGGGCTAGATACGCAGTATTTT,CASSYSGLDTQYF
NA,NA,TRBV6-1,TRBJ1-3,TGTGCCAGCAGTGAAAGAAGGAACTCTGGAAACACCATATATTTT,CASSERRNSGNTIYF
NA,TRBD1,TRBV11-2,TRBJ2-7,TGTGCCAGCAGCTCCTCCGGACAGGGGTGGGGCGAGCAGTACTTC,CASSSSGQGWGEQYF
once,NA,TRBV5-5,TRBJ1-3,TGTGCCAGCAGCCTGAAGGCCCATAATCAGGGCCCCGGAAACACCATATATTTT,CASSLKAHNQGPGNTIYF
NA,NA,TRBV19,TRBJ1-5,TGTGCCAGTAGCCGCAAGTTGGGGGGGGAAAGCAATCAGCCCCAGCATTTT,CASSRKLGGESNQPQHF
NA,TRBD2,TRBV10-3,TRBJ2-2,TGTGCCATCAGGAGGACTAGCGGGACGAACACCGGGGAGCTGTTTTTT,CAIRRTSGTNTGELFF
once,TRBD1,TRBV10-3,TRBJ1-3,TGTGCCATCAGTGACCCTAGACAGGGGAGGGGAAACACCATATATTTT,CAISDPRQGRGNTIYF
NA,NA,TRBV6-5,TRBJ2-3,TGTGCCAGCACCCCCCGAGCGGAGGCAGCGGATACGCAGTATTTT,CASTPRAEAADTQYF
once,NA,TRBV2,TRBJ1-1,TGTGCCAGCAGTGAAGGTCCCGCACTACTGAACACTGAAGCTTTCTTT,CASSEGPALLNTEAFF
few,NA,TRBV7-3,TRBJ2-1,TGTGCCAGCAGCTTAAAGTGGCTAGTCGGGAGCGAGCAGTTCTTC,CASSLKWLVGSEQFF
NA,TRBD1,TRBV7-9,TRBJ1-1,TGTGCCAGCAGCTTAGGGGGACAGCCGAACACTGAAGCTTTCTTT,CASSLGGQPNTEAFF
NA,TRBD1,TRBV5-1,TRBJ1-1,TGCGCCAGCAGCTTACGTCAGGGGGCTTCGGTTGAAGCTTTCTTT,CASSLRQGASVEAFF
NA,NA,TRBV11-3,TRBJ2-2,TGTGCCAGCAGCTTGTCGGTTACGAACACCGGGGAGCTGTTTTTT,CASSLSVTNTGELFF